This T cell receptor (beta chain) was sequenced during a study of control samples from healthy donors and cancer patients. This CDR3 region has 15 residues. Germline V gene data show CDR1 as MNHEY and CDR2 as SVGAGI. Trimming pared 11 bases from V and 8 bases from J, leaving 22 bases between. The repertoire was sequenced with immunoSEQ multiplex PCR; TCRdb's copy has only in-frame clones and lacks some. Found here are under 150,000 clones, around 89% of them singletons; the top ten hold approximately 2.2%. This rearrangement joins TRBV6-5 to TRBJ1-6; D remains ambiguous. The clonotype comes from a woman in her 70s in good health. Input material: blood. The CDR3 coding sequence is TGTGCCGCGGCAGAGGGCATCCGGTTCGATTCACCCCTCCACTTT. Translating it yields CAAAEGIRFDSPLHF.